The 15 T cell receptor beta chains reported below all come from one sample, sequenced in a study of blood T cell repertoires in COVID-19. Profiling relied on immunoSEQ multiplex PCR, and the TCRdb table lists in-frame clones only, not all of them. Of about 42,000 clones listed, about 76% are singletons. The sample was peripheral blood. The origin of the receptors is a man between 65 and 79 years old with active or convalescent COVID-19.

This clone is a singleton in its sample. In nucleotides, the CDR3 is TGTGCCAGCAGTGTCCGGACAGCCTCTGGAAACACCATATATTTT. This translates into CASSVRTASGNTIYF. The chain uses TRBV2 and TRBJ1-3; tentative D call: TRBD1 (6 bases). Germline CDR1 is SNHLY and CDR2 is FYNNEI. Trimming left V 4 bases short and J 0 bases short, with 10 bases between. This CDR3 contains 15 residues.

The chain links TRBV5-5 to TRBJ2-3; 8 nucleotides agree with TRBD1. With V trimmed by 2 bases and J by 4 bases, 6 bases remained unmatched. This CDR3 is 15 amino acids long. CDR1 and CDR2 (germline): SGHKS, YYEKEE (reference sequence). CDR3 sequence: CASSFTGGMADTQYF. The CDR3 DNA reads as TGTGCCAGCAGCTTCACAGGGGGGATGGCAGATACGCAGTATTTT.

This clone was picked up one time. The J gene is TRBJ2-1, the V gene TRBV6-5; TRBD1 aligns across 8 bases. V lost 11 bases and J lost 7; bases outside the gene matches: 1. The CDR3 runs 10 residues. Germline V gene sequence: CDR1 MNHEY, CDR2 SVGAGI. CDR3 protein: CAGQGNEQFF. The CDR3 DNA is TGTGCCGGACAGGGAAATGAGCAGTTCTTC.

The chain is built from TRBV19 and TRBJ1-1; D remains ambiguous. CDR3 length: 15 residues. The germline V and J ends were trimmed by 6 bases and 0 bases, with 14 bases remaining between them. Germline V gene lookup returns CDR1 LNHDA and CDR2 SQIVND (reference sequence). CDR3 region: CASRFQVNLNTEAFF. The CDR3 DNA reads TGTGCCAGTAGGTTTCAGGTAAACTTGAACACTGAAGCTTTCTTT.

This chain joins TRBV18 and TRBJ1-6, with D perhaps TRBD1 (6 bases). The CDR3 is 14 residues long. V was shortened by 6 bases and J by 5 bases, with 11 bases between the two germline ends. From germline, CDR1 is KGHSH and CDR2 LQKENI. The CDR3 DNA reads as TGTGCCAGCTCTCTCGGACAGAATAATTCACCCCTCCACTTT. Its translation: CASSLGQNNSPLHF.

The CDR3 nucleotides are TGTGCCAGCAGGGGGAGGAAGACCTACGAGCAGTACTTC. Encoded protein: CASRGRKTYEQYF. The rearrangement links TRBV28 to TRBJ2-7, with D perhaps matching TRBD2 (6 bases). V was cut by 6 bases and J by 2 bases, with 11 bases left in between. The CDR3 is 13 residues long. Germline V CDR1 and CDR2: MDHEN, SYDVKM.

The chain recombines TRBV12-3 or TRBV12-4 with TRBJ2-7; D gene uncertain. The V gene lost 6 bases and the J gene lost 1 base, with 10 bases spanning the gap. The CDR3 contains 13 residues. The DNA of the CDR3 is TGTGCCAGCAGGCCGACAACGTCCTACGAGCAGTACTTC. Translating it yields CASRPTTSYEQYF.

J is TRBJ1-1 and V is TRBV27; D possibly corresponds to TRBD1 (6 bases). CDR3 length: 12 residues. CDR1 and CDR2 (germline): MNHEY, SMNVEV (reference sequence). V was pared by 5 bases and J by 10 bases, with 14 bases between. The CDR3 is CASSPRQASAFF. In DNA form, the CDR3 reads TGTGCCAGCAGTCCCCGACAGGCCTCAGCTTTCTTT.

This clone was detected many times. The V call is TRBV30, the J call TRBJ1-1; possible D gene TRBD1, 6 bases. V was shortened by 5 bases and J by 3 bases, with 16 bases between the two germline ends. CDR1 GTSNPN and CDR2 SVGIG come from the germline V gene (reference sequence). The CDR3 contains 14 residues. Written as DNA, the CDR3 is TGTGCCTGGGGCGTACAGGGAGGGTACACTGAAGCTTTCTTT. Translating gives CAWGVQGGYTEAFF.

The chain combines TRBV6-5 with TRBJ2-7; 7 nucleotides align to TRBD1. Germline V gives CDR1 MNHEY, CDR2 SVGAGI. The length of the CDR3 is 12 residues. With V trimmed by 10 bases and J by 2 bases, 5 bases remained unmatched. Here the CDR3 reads CATGQSAYEQYF. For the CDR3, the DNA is TGTGCCACGGGACAGTCGGCCTACGAGCAGTACTTC.

The CDR3 loop reads CASRAYRGLPQHF. CDR3 nucleotides: TGTGCCAGCAGAGCTTACAGGGGTCTGCCCCAGCATTTT. The gene calls are TRBV2 and TRBJ1-5, with 7 nucleotides matching TRBD1. Trimming cost V 6 bases and J 9 bases; bases outside gene matches: 8. The CDR3 loop spans 13 amino acids. Per germline, CDR1 SNHLY and CDR2 FYNNEI.

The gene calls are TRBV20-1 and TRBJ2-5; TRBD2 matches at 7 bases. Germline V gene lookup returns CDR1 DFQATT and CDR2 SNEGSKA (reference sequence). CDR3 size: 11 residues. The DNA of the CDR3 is TGCAGCGCCGGGGGGACGGGGACCCAGTACTTC. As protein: CSAGGTGTQYF.

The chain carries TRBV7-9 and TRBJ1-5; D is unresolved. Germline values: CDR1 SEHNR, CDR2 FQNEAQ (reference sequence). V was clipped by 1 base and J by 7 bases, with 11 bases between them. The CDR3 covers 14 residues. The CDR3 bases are TGTGCCAGCAGCTTAGGGCTCTCGGGGCAGCCCCAGCATTTT. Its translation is CASSLGLSGQPQHF.

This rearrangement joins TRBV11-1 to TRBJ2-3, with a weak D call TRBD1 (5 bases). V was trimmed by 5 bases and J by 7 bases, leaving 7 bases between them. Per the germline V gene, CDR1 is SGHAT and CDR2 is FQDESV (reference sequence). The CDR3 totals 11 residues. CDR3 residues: CASSQGNTQYF. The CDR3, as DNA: TGTGCCAGCAGCCAGGGTAATACGCAGTATTTT.

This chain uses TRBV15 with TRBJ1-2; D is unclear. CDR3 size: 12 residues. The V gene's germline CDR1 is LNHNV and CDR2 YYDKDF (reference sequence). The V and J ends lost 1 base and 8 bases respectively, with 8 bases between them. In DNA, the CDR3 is TGTGCCACCAGCAGAGTCGGTTCCGGCTACACCTTC. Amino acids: CATSRVGSGYTF.